The next 11 T cell receptor beta chains were all read from a single sample in a study of CD8 T cells in ankylosing spondylitis (dated by TCRdb to the late 2010s). To prepare the library, 5' RACE was applied. The reads were generated on an Illumina HiSeq 2500. TCRdb itself trimmed the public reads at Q25 with fastp, ran MiXCR and retained productive beta chains. One record per CDR3 amino acid sequence lists the most common genes and DNA. Across this sample there are more than 250,000 distinct CDR3 sequences, with around 10% seen only once. In total, the top ten clones hold 9.1% of the sample. What was sequenced was blood, either unsorted or a sorted T cell fraction (not recorded which). The receptors stem from a female donor with ankylosing spondylitis or in good health (not recorded which).

V and J are TRBV9 and TRBJ2-5; 9 nucleotides agree with TRBD2. The CDR3 sequence is 16 residues long. Looked up from germline, CDR1 is SGDLS and CDR2 is YYNGEE. The V and J ends lost 1 base and 2 bases, in that order; junction bases with no gene match: 6. The CDR3 region has the DNA TGTGCCAGCAGCGTATCCGCGGGGGGGATGCAAGAGACCCAGTACTTC. Amino acids: CASSVSAGGMQETQYF.

This clonotype was recorded a few times. The rearrangement joins TRBV20-1 to TRBJ1-5, with TRBD1 as a possible D gene (5 bases). Per germline, CDR1 DFQATT and CDR2 SNEGSKA (reference sequence). Trimming removed 3 bases from V and 5 bases from J, with 8 bases in between. The CDR3 is 12 residues long. In nucleotides, the CDR3 is TGCAGTGCTAGCAGGGACGATCAGCCCCAGCATTTT. It encodes CSASRDDQPQHF.

This rearrangement joins TRBV20-1 to TRBJ1-5; D perhaps matches TRBD1 (6 bases). This CDR3 region has 17 residues. Germline V CDR1 and CDR2: DFQATT, SNEGSKA (reference sequence). The V end lost 3 bases, the J end lost 0 bases, and 18 bases lay between the germline ends. CDR3 amino acids: CSARLEGVQNSNQPQHF. CDR3 bases: TGCAGTGCTAGGCTCGAGGGGGTCCAGAATAGCAATCAGCCCCAGCATTTT.

This clonotype was seen a handful of times. The V call is TRBV5-1, the J call TRBJ1-1; D might be TRBD1 (6 bases). Trimming removed 4 bases at V and 4 bases at J, with 17 bases between. The CDR3 has 15 residues. Germline CDR1 and CDR2: SGHRS and YFSETQ. CDR3 in DNA: TGCGCCAGCAGCAACGAGGGGGGTCGGGGCACTGAAGCTTTCTTT. Amino acids: CASSNEGGRGTEAFF.

This clonotype came up a few times. V usage is TRBV20-1 and J usage is TRBJ2-7; possibly TRBD2 for D (6 bases). Trimming left V 5 bases short and J 2 bases short, with 13 bases between. Germline V gives CDR1 DFQATT, CDR2 SNEGSKA (reference sequence). The CDR3 is 13 amino acids. CDR3 amino acids: CSAPGGGAYEQYF. The CDR3 DNA reads TGCAGTGCTCCCGGTGGAGGGGCCTACGAGCAGTACTTC.

This clonotype has at least ten counts. The J gene is TRBJ2-1, the V gene TRBV10-3; 9 bases fit TRBD1. CDR3 length equals 15 residues. The germline V gene has CDR1 ENHRY and CDR2 SYGVKD. Losses at the gene ends were 5 bases for V and 4 bases for J; bases not matched to a gene: 6. The CDR3 is CAISPTGTGYNEQFF. In DNA, the CDR3 is TGTGCCATCAGTCCTACCGGGACAGGGTACAATGAGCAGTTCTTC.

This clonotype has a count of ten or more. The V and J genes are TRBV20-1 and TRBJ1-5; D unresolved. Trimming pared 0 bases from V and 5 bases from J, leaving 11 bases between. Per the germline V gene, CDR1 is DFQATT and CDR2 is SNEGSKA (reference sequence). This CDR3 has 14 amino acids. DNA of the CDR3: TGCAGTGCTAGAGAGGGAGAGGGCCATCAGCCCCAGCATTTT. The encoded protein is CSAREGEGHQPQHF.

This clonotype was counted ten times or more. The chain has TRBV5-4 and TRBJ2-3; D not certain. Trimming shortened V by 5 bases and J by 5 bases, and 12 bases separated the two germline ends. Looked up from germline, CDR1 is SGHNT and CDR2 is YYREEE (reference sequence). CDR3 length: 13 residues. The CDR3 DNA reads TGTGCCAGCAGTCACAAAACGATAGATACGCAGTATTTT. Translated: CASSHKTIDTQYF.

This clonotype was recorded a few times. The chain links TRBV7-2 to TRBJ2-3; D unclear. Germline V gives CDR1 SGHTA, CDR2 FQGNSA. The CDR3 consists of 14 residues. Trimming took off 6 bases at V and 2 bases at J, with 12 bases between the two ends. The CDR3 DNA reads TGTGCCAGCAGTTCCGAGACGGCCACAGATACGCAGTATTTT. Translating it yields CASSSETATDTQYF.

The rearrangement uses TRBV11-2 and TRBJ1-5; 9 bases agree with TRBD1. CDR3 length: 17 amino acids. Germline CDR1 reads SGHAT; CDR2 reads FQNNGV. The junction had 4 bases not matched to a gene; V was cut back by 0 bases and J by 1 base. CDR3 amino acids: CASSLDRQGVSNQPQHF. The CDR3, as DNA: TGTGCCAGCAGCTTAGATAGACAGGGGGTGAGCAATCAGCCCCAGCATTTT.

This clonotype showed up just a few times. The V call is TRBV7-8, the J call TRBJ2-7, with 10 bases lining up with TRBD1. CDR3 length: 16 amino acids. Germline trimming cut 3 bases from V and 2 bases from J; bases unmatched to any gene: 7. Germline V lookup: CDR1 SGHVS, CDR2 FQNEAQ. The CDR3: CASSLIPGQGTYEQYF. The CDR3 bases are TGTGCCAGCAGCTTGATACCGGGACAGGGGACCTACGAGCAGTACTTC.